Below, 8 T cell receptor beta chains from the same sample are listed, as sequenced in a study of cytotoxic CD8 clonotypes in ibrutinib-treated CLL. Method: immunoSEQ multiplex PCR; TCRdb's copy keeps in-frame clones and lacks some. The sample consists of roughly 14,000 clones, around 67% of them appearing once. The sample consisted of PBMCs, taken before ibrutinib treatment. The receptors come from a human donor with chronic lymphocytic leukemia.

DNA of the CDR3: TGTGCCAGCAGCGCGTGGACACGCTCTGGAAACACCATATATTTT. This codes for CASSAWTRSGNTIYF. The chain combines TRBV9 with TRBJ1-3, with a weak D call TRBD1 (5 bases). Trimming cost V 3 bases and J 0 bases, with 10 bases left between them. The length of the CDR3 is 15 residues. Germline V gene sequence: CDR1 SGDLS, CDR2 YYNGEE.

This clone appeared a few times. V is TRBV4-3 and J is TRBJ2-1, with TRBD2 identical over 7 bases. The CDR3 is made up of 15 amino acids. Germline values: CDR1 LGHNA, CDR2 YSLEER. J gave up 3 bases and V 1 base, and 3 bases lay outside the gene matches. The CDR3 loop reads CASSQGLADYNEQFF. Here the CDR3 DNA reads TGCGCCAGCAGCCAAGGCCTAGCGGACTACAATGAGCAGTTCTTC.

CDR3 amino acids: CASSVSPEKRTSGNTIYF. DNA for the CDR3: TGTGCCAGCAGCGTAAGCCCCGAGAAACGGACCTCTGGAAACACCATATATTTT. The V call is TRBV9, the J call TRBJ1-3; D gene uncertain. Looked up from germline, CDR1 is SGDLS and CDR2 is YYNGEE. V was clipped by 1 base and J by 0 bases, with 17 bases between them. The CDR3 totals 18 residues.

The genes are TRBV10-1 and TRBJ2-1; D unclear. Trimming stripped 4 bases from V and 8 bases from J, with 9 bases between. The CDR3 loop spans 12 amino acids. CDR1 WNHNN and CDR2 SYGVQD come from the germline V gene (reference sequence). CDR3 loop: CASSGKSDEQFF. The CDR3, as DNA: TGCGCCAGCAGTGGGAAGTCGGATGAGCAGTTCTTC.

The chain links TRBV9 to TRBJ2-1; maybe TRBD2 (5 bases). The germline CDR1 and CDR2 sequences are SGDLS and YYNGEE. This CDR3 has 15 amino acids. Trimming pared 4 bases from V and 2 bases from J, leaving 13 bases between. In DNA form, the CDR3 reads TGTGCCAGCAGCAAGAGCGGAGTCCCCTACAATGAGCAGTTCTTC. Translating gives CASSKSGVPYNEQFF.

The chain links TRBV19 to TRBJ2-7, with D possibly called TRBD1 or TRBD2 (5 bases each). Trimming took off 6 bases at V and 2 bases at J, with 14 bases between the two ends. CDR3 length: 14 amino acids. Per the germline V gene, CDR1 is LNHDA and CDR2 is SQIVND (reference sequence). CDR3 sequence reads: CASSEGRYPYEQYF. The CDR3 DNA sequence: TGTGCCAGTAGCGAGGGACGGTACCCCTACGAGCAGTACTTC. The full variable domain, in which reference TRBV19 and TRBJ2-7 provide the parts outside the CDR3, is DGGITQSPKYLFRKEGQNVTLSCEQNLNHDAMYWYRQDPGQGLRLIYYSQIVNDFQKGDIAEGYSVSREKKESFPLTVTSAQKNPTAFYLCASSEGRYPYEQYFGPGTRLTVT.

The chain employs TRBV9 and TRBJ2-3; 15 bases line up with TRBD2. Germline V gene data show CDR1 as SGDLS and CDR2 as YYNGEE. The CDR3 loop spans 15 amino acids. V trimming: 4 bases; J trimming: 8 bases; junction bases outside the gene matches: 5. This chain's CDR3 is CASSPRTSGGGTQYF. For the CDR3, the DNA is TGTGCCAGCAGCCCCCGGACTAGCGGGGGGGGTACGCAGTATTTT.

This sequence joins TRBV6-5 and TRBJ2-1; TRBD2 aligns across 9 bases. Germline V CDR1 and CDR2: MNHEY, SVGAGI. The CDR3 extends over 14 amino acids. Losses at the gene ends were 4 bases for V and 9 bases for J; bases not matched to a gene: 7. CDR3 protein: CASSWVLAGGEQFF. CDR3 nucleotide sequence: TGTGCCAGCAGTTGGGTACTAGCGGGCGGTGAGCAGTTCTTC.